Following are 31 T cell receptor beta chains from one sample sequenced in a study of OX40 agonist ivuxolimab in advanced cancers. Libraries were prepared by immunoSEQ multiplex PCR; TCRdb keeps only in-frame clonotypes and omits some of them. This table holds about 130,000 clones, roughly 90% found once. The specimen comprised CD4+ or CD8+ T cells sorted from blood, sampled in a trial of the OX40 agonist ivuxolimab. The receptors were gathered from an adult with an advanced solid tumor such as melanoma, head and neck, liver or kidney cancer.

The rearrangement uses TRBV27 and TRBJ2-7; D possibly corresponds to TRBD1 (6 bases). V was clipped by 4 bases and J by 2 bases, with 9 bases between them. CDR3 length equals 13 residues. Germline-derived CDR1 and CDR2 are MNHEY and SMNVEV (reference sequence). The CDR3: CASSSSGAYEQYF. In DNA, the CDR3 is TGTGCCAGCAGTTCCTCAGGGGCCTACGAGCAGTACTTC.

This chain uses TRBV9 with TRBJ1-3, with D possibly TRBD1 on 5 matching bases. This CDR3 has 16 amino acids. Germline CDR1 is SGDLS and CDR2 is YYNGEE. Trimming removed 1 base from V and 2 bases from J, with 13 bases in between. CDR3 residues: CASSVSQGSTGNTIYF. The CDR3 DNA reads TGTGCCAGCAGCGTAAGTCAGGGCTCTACTGGAAACACCATATATTTT.

This chain connects TRBV7-9 to TRBJ1-1; a weak D match, TRBD1 (5 bases). This CDR3 region has 16 residues. Germline V gives CDR1 SEHNR, CDR2 FQNEAQ (reference sequence). V lost 5 bases to trimming and J lost 2 bases, with 18 bases between them. Here the CDR3 reads CASSTDSGPSNTEAFF. CDR3 bases: TGTGCCAGCAGCACCGACAGTGGCCCATCCAACACTGAAGCTTTCTTT. The full variable domain, in which reference TRBV7-9 and TRBJ1-1 provide the parts outside the CDR3, is DTGVSQNPRHKITKRGQNVTFRCDPISEHNRLYWYRQTLGQGPEFLTYFQNEAQLEKSRLLSDRFSAERPKGSFSTLEIQRTEQGDSAMYLCASSTDSGPSNTEAFFGQGTRLTVV.

V and J are TRBV5-1 and TRBJ2-3; TRBD2 aligns across 11 bases. V was pared by 0 bases and J by 0 bases, with 3 bases of the junction left unmatched. The CDR3 loop spans 17 amino acids. CDR1 SGHRS and CDR2 YFSETQ come from the germline V gene. As DNA, the CDR3 is TGCGCCAGCAGCTTGGCCCTAGCGGGGGGTAGCACAGATACGCAGTATTTT. Protein sequence: CASSLALAGGSTDTQYF.

This chain uses TRBV6-6 with TRBJ1-4; D possibly corresponds to TRBD1 (6 bases). The CDR3 has 16 amino acids. The V and J ends lost 4 bases and 7 bases respectively, with 19 bases between them. CDR1 and CDR2 from the germline V gene are MNHNY and SVGAGI (reference sequence). CDR3 amino acids: CASSFASGVGSEKLFF. The CDR3 DNA is TGTGCCAGCAGTTTCGCTTCAGGGGTAGGAAGTGAAAAACTGTTTTTT.

The chain carries TRBV14 and TRBJ1-1; no clear D. Germline assignment: CDR1 SGHDN and CDR2 FVKESK. The length of the CDR3 is 11 residues. V lost 0 bases, J lost 5 bases, and 1 base lay in between. The DNA for the CDR3 is TGTGCCAGCAGCCAAGAAACTGAAGCTTTCTTT. Its translation is CASSQETEAFF. The variable domain in full, with the rest retrieved from reference TRBV14 and TRBJ1-1, is EAGVTQFPSHSVIEKGQTVTLRCDPISGHDNLYWYRRVMGKEIKFLLHFVKESKQDESGMPNNRFLAERTGGTYSTLKVQPAELEDSGVYFCASSQETEAFFGQGTRLTVV.

This CDR3 is CASSVPSGGSYNEQFF. DNA for the CDR3: TGTGCCAGCAGCGTCCCCAGCGGGGGTTCCTACAATGAGCAGTTCTTC. The chain has TRBV9 and TRBJ2-1, with TRBD2 identical over 8 bases. The CDR3 consists of 16 residues. V was clipped by 2 bases and J by 1 base; unmatched bases: 5. Looked up from germline, CDR1 is SGDLS and CDR2 is YYNGEE.

The CDR3, as DNA: TGTGCCAGCAGCCTACCGGGTGGCTACGAGCAGTACTTC. This gives the protein CASSLPGGYEQYF. V is TRBV7-9 and J is TRBJ2-7, with D uncertain. V shed 5 bases and J shed 3 bases, with 11 bases lying between them. Germline CDR1 and CDR2: SEHNR and FQNEAQ (reference sequence). This CDR3 has 13 amino acids.

The V and J genes are TRBV27 and TRBJ2-6; 7 bases match TRBD2. The ends lost 6 bases at V and 3 bases at J; junction bases unmatched: 17. CDR1 is MNHEY, CDR2 SMNVEV, per germline (reference sequence). The CDR3 totals 19 residues. The CDR3 DNA sequence: TGTGCCAGCAGCCTAATCCCGGGGAGGGCTGATCTTGGGGCCAACGTCCTGACTTTC. Its translation is CASSLIPGRADLGANVLTF.

The chain joins TRBV11-2 to TRBJ2-3; the D gene is possibly TRBD2 (6 bases). The V gene's germline CDR1 is SGHAT and CDR2 FQNNGV. The CDR3 covers 14 residues. Trimming took off 1 base at V and 6 bases at J, with 11 bases between the two ends. CDR3 sequence reads: CASSLGSGVDTQYF. The DNA for the CDR3 is TGTGCCAGCAGCTTAGGGTCGGGGGTTGATACGCAGTATTTT.

The chain employs TRBV7-2 and TRBJ2-3, with D perhaps matching TRBD2 (6 bases). The germline V and J ends were trimmed by 1 base and 2 bases, with 10 bases remaining between them. CDR3 length: 15 residues. Germline V CDR1 and CDR2: SGHTA, FQGNSA. CDR3 loop: CASSLVSGFTDTQYF. The CDR3 DNA follows: TGTGCCAGCAGCTTAGTAAGCGGGTTCACAGATACGCAGTATTTT.

The chain carries TRBV9 and TRBJ2-3, with 10 positions matching TRBD2. Trimming at V came to 0 bases and at J to 4 bases, leaving 5 bases not matched to a gene. Germline lookup yields CDR1 SGDLS and CDR2 YYNGEE. The CDR3 runs to 16 residues. The CDR3 nucleotides are TGTGCCAGCAGCGTAGTGGCTAGCGGGAGTTCAGATACGCAGTATTTT. Encoded protein: CASSVVASGSSDTQYF.

This chain joins TRBV9 and TRBJ2-2, with 12 bases fitting TRBD2. Germline V gene lookup returns CDR1 SGDLS and CDR2 YYNGEE. The length of the CDR3 is 16 residues. The V gene end was trimmed by 0 bases and the J gene end by 4 bases; junction bases not matched to a gene: 1. CDR3 DNA sequence: TGTGCCAGCAGCGTAGGACTAGCGGGAGTCACCGGGGAGCTGTTTTTT. This gives the protein CASSVGLAGVTGELFF. The full variable domain, its missing parts supplied by reference TRBV9 and TRBJ2-2, is DSGVTQTPKHLITATGQRVTLRCSPRSGDLSVYWYQQSLDQGLQFLIQYYNGEERAKGNILERFSAQQFPDLHSELNLSSLELGDSALYFCASSVGLAGVTGELFFGEGSRLTVL.

Only a few counts were recorded for this clone. The chain couples TRBV6-6 to TRBJ1-2, with 8 bases fitting TRBD1. Germline V gene lookup returns CDR1 MNHNY and CDR2 SVGAGI (reference sequence). This CDR3 region has 13 residues. Trimming removed 5 bases from V and 6 bases from J; junction bases left unmatched: 5. The CDR3 loop reads CASSMTGDDGYTF. CDR3 nucleotide sequence: TGTGCCAGCAGTATGACAGGGGATGATGGCTACACCTTC.

V gene TRBV28 combines with J gene TRBJ2-7; D gene uncertain. Germline loops: CDR1 MDHEN, CDR2 SYDVKM. Trimming removed 2 bases at V and 0 bases at J, with 8 bases between. The CDR3 is 14 amino acids. The CDR3: CASSLPGSSYEQYF. The DNA of the CDR3 is TGTGCCAGCAGTTTACCGGGCAGCTCCTACGAGCAGTACTTC.

The rearrangement links TRBV18 to TRBJ2-7; D gene uncertain. There are 13 residues in the CDR3. V lost 3 bases and J 4 bases, leaving 10 bases between the germline ends. Germline loops: CDR1 KGHSH, CDR2 LQKENI. The CDR3: CASSPRQWYEQYF. The DNA for the CDR3 is TGTGCCAGCTCACCGCGTCAGTGGTACGAGCAGTACTTC.

This chain links TRBV7-9 with TRBJ2-7, with 7 bases that match TRBD1. Germline V gene sequence: CDR1 SEHNR, CDR2 FQNEAQ (reference sequence). There are 15 residues in the CDR3. The trim removed 4 bases at V and 1 base at J, leaving 7 bases unmatched. The CDR3 spells CASSSIRQGSYEQYF. The CDR3 DNA reads TGTGCCAGCAGCTCAATCCGACAGGGATCCTACGAGCAGTACTTC.

The genes are TRBV27 and TRBJ1-1; D gene ambiguous. Trimming shortened V by 3 bases and J by 0 bases, and 5 bases separated the two germline ends. The CDR3 has 13 residues. Germline V gene data show CDR1 as MNHEY and CDR2 as SMNVEV (reference sequence). CDR3 DNA sequence: TGTGCCAGCAGTTTGACTATGAACACTGAAGCTTTCTTT. It is translated as CASSLTMNTEAFF.

J is TRBJ1-1 and V is TRBV18, with 7 bases fitting TRBD1. V dropped 8 bases and J dropped 0; count of bases not matched to a gene: 6. CDR3 length: 14 amino acids. CDR1 and CDR2 from the germline V gene are KGHSH and LQKENI. The CDR3: CASTRDRVNTEAFF. The DNA for the CDR3 is TGTGCCAGCACTCGAGACAGGGTGAACACTGAAGCTTTCTTT.

The rearrangement uses TRBV6-4 and TRBJ2-1; D gene ambiguous. This CDR3 is 19 amino acids long. Per germline, CDR1 MRHNA and CDR2 SNTAGT. Trimming cost V 2 bases and J 1 base, with 21 bases left between them. The CDR3 nucleotides read TGTGCCAGCAGTGACGCTTCCAGTCTTTTTCCCCTTTCCTACAATGAGCAGTTCTTC. Its protein product is CASSDASSLFPLSYNEQFF.

With regard to this clone: Other DNA sequences in this specimen translate into the identical CDR3. This chain uses TRBV18 with TRBJ2-5, with D possibly being TRBD2 (6 bases). The V end was cut by 1 base, the J end by 5 bases, with 8 bases between. Germline loops: CDR1 KGHSH, CDR2 LQKENI. This CDR3 has 13 residues. CDR3 in amino acids: CASSPLAGETQYF. The CDR3 DNA is TGTGCCAGCTCACCACTGGCGGGGGAGACCCAGTACTTC.

CDR3 bases: TGTGCCAGCAGCCCCATTTCGAACACTGAAGCTTTCTTT. Protein: CASSPISNTEAFF. The chain uses TRBV9 and TRBJ1-1; D unclear. The CDR3 runs 13 residues. Per the germline V gene, CDR1 is SGDLS and CDR2 is YYNGEE. V shed 4 bases and J shed 1 base, with 8 bases lying between them.

The chain recombines TRBV30 with TRBJ1-5; D is unresolved. CDR1 is GTSNPN, CDR2 SVGIG, per germline (reference sequence). Trimming left V 0 bases short and J 5 bases short, with 8 bases between. This CDR3 contains 13 residues. The chain's CDR3 is CAWSVRNDQPQHF. The CDR3 DNA follows: TGTGCCTGGAGTGTAAGGAACGATCAGCCCCAGCATTTT.

The chain is built from TRBV25-1 and TRBJ1-6; D gene uncertain. The CDR3 is 12 amino acids. Germline V gene lookup returns CDR1 MGHDK and CDR2 SYGVNS. The V and J ends lost 6 bases and 9 bases respectively, with 9 bases between them. The CDR3 DNA sequence: TGTGCCAGCAGGGGTCGGCGTTCACCCCTCCACTTT. This codes for CASRGRRSPLHF. The whole variable domain, filled in from reference TRBV25-1 and TRBJ1-6, reads EADIYQTPRYLVIGTGKKITLECSQTMGHDKMYWYQQDPGMELHLIHYSYGVNSTEKGDLSSESTVSRIRTEHFPLTLESARPSHTSQYLCASRGRRSPLHFGNGTRLTVT.

CDR3 sequence reads: CAISAKDRVRGNEQFF. The CDR3, as DNA: TGTGCCATCAGTGCCAAGGACAGGGTGAGAGGGAATGAGCAGTTCTTC. V gene TRBV10-3 combines with J gene TRBJ2-1, with 8 bases identical to TRBD1. After removal of 4 bases from V and 7 bases from J, the junction contained 12 bases not matched to a gene. CDR1 ENHRY and CDR2 SYGVKD come from the germline V gene. The CDR3 covers 16 residues.

This chain links TRBV28 with TRBJ1-4; D might be TRBD1 (5 bases). Germline V gene lookup returns CDR1 MDHEN and CDR2 SYDVKM. The CDR3 covers 13 residues. The V end lost 2 bases, the J end lost 7 bases, and 8 bases lay between the germline ends. The CDR3 DNA sequence: TGTGCCAGCAGTTTACGGACACGTGAAAAACTGTTTTTT. It specifies CASSLRTREKLFF.

The chain employs TRBV7-2 and TRBJ2-7, with D perhaps TRBD2 (7 bases). There are 14 residues in the CDR3. Germline V gene sequence: CDR1 SGHTA, CDR2 FQGNSA. V was shortened by 5 bases and J by 3 bases, with 14 bases between the two germline ends. For the CDR3, the DNA is TGTGCCAGCAGCCCTATCGGGGGGCGCTACGAGCAGTACTTC. This codes for CASSPIGGRYEQYF.

V gene TRBV11-2 combines with J gene TRBJ2-1; no reliable D call. The CDR3 sequence is 16 residues long. Germline loops: CDR1 SGHAT, CDR2 FQNNGV. Trimming shortened V by 7 bases and J by 2 bases, and 18 bases separated the two germline ends. The CDR3 coding sequence is TGTGCCAGCACCAAAGAGGCGGATTTAACCTACAATGAGCAGTTCTTC. Protein: CASTKEADLTYNEQFF.

The V gene is TRBV7-9, the J gene TRBJ2-7, with TRBD2 matching 10 bases. CDR1 is SEHNR and CDR2 is FQNEAQ in the germline V gene (reference sequence). CDR3 length: 15 amino acids. Trimming cost V 4 bases and J 6 bases; bases outside gene matches: 9. The CDR3 loop reads CASSSRTSGWGEQYF. Here the CDR3 DNA reads TGTGCCAGCAGCTCCCGGACTAGCGGCTGGGGCGAGCAGTACTTC.

V gene TRBV5-1 combines with J gene TRBJ2-1; the match to TRBD2 covers 15 bases. V lost 7 bases and J lost 7; bases outside the gene matches: 9. The germline CDR1 and CDR2 sequences are SGHRS and YFSETQ. This CDR3 is 16 amino acids long. CDR3 sequence reads: CASRTSGRAGVNEQFF. Here the CDR3 DNA reads TGCGCCAGCCGGACTAGCGGGAGGGCCGGTGTGAATGAGCAGTTCTTC.

The rearrangement links TRBV28 to TRBJ2-6; D is undetermined. Trimming removed 2 bases at V and 0 bases at J, with 8 bases between. The germline V gene encodes CDR1 MDHEN and CDR2 SYDVKM. The CDR3 has 16 residues. The CDR3 DNA reads as TGTGCCAGCAGTTTAGTAGGAAACTCTGGGGCCAACGTCCTGACTTTC. Its protein product is CASSLVGNSGANVLTF.